What follows are 10 T cell receptor beta chains derived from one specimen sequenced in a study of cytomegalovirus exposure and HLA in healthy donors. This PCR relied on a set of 60 Vbeta primers and 13 Jbeta primers. TCRdb's table, derived via immunoSEQ multiplex PCR, lists solely in-frame clones and lacks some. Altogether over 95,000 clones are present, over 65% being singletons, with the ten largest covering approximately 5%. Sequencing input: PBMCs. The receptors derive from a woman aged 25-40 years in good health and CMV-seropositive.

This rearrangement joins TRBV7-9 to TRBJ1-2; D not resolved. The ends were cut back, 7 bases at V and 7 bases at J, with 22 bases in the middle. In germline, CDR1 is SEHNR, CDR2 FQNEAQ (reference sequence). The CDR3 runs to 15 residues. CDR3 in DNA: TGTGCCAGCACCCCACTTTCGGCCGGGAGAGGTGGCTACACCTTC. Translation: CASTPLSAGRGGYTF.

This clone was seen more than once but under ten times. This chain connects TRBV4-1 to TRBJ2-3; TRBD2 matches at 8 bases. CDR1 MGHRA and CDR2 YSYEKL come from the germline V gene. The CDR3 is made up of 14 amino acids. V lost 5 bases and J lost 5; bases outside the gene matches: 6. CDR3 region: CASSFGGGKDTQYF. CDR3 sequence (DNA): TGCGCCAGCAGCTTCGGGGGGGGGAAAGATACGCAGTATTTT.

The chain combines TRBV19 with TRBJ1-1; no clear D gene. Germline V gives CDR1 LNHDA, CDR2 SQIVND (reference sequence). The CDR3 length is 16 residues. Trimming stripped 5 bases from V and 1 base from J, with 17 bases between. The CDR3 sequence is CASSFPVGVTNTEAFF. The CDR3 DNA is TGTGCCAGTAGTTTCCCGGTCGGGGTAACGAACACTGAAGCTTTCTTT.

V gene TRBV19 combines with J gene TRBJ1-2; the match to TRBD1 covers 9 bases. With 8 bases clipped from V and 8 bases from J, the junction kept 12 bases outside the gene matches. CDR3 length equals 14 residues. Per the germline V gene, CDR1 is LNHDA and CDR2 is SQIVND (reference sequence). CDR3 in DNA: TGTGCCAGTGGCCCGGGACAGGGATTTTTCGGCTACACCTTC. Translation: CASGPGQGFFGYTF.

The J gene is TRBJ1-1, the V gene TRBV6-1; no definite D call. Deletions cut 5 bases from V and 3 bases from J, with 16 bases between. Germline CDR1 reads MNHNS; CDR2 reads SASEGT. The CDR3 has 15 amino acids. CDR3 nucleotides: TGTGCCAGCAGTCCGAGACTAGGAACCGACACTGAAGCTTTCTTT. Amino acids: CASSPRLGTDTEAFF.

This clone was detected once. The CDR3 here is CASSVRGGYRNQPQHF. The CDR3 DNA is TGTGCCAGCAGCGTAAGGGGGGGATATCGGAATCAGCCCCAGCATTTT. The rearrangement uses TRBV9 and TRBJ1-5, with a tentative D call TRBD1 (6 bases). The V gene lost 1 base and the J gene lost 4 bases, with 15 bases spanning the gap. This CDR3 has 16 residues. The V gene's germline CDR1 is SGDLS and CDR2 YYNGEE.

The J gene is TRBJ1-5, the V gene TRBV5-1; tentative D call: TRBD1 (6 bases). The CDR3 runs 16 residues. V shed 4 bases and J shed 1 base, with 15 bases lying between them. Germline CDR1 is SGHRS and CDR2 is YFSETQ. The CDR3: CASSPEGGRSNQPQHF. CDR3 nucleotide sequence: TGCGCCAGCAGCCCGGAAGGGGGTAGGAGCAATCAGCCCCAGCATTTT.

The chain couples TRBV28 to TRBJ2-1, with TRBD1 matching over 7 bases. This CDR3 has 14 amino acids. The junction had 9 bases not matched to a gene; V was cut back by 7 bases and J by 6 bases. CDR1 is MDHEN, CDR2 SYDVKM, per germline. The DNA for the CDR3 is TGTGCCAGCAAAACTCGACAGGGATCCAATGAGCAGTTCTTC. This encodes CASKTRQGSNEQFF.

The chain couples TRBV6-1 to TRBJ2-5, with 16 bases that match TRBD2. Germline CDR1 is MNHNS and CDR2 is SASEGT. Unmatched junction bases numbered 2, after V lost 6 bases and J lost 4 bases. The CDR3 length is 15 residues. CDR3 protein: CASRGLAGGPETQYF. The CDR3 DNA reads TGTGCCAGCAGGGGACTAGCGGGAGGGCCAGAGACCCAGTACTTC.

The chain joins TRBV7-6 to TRBJ2-2, with 10 bases identical to TRBD2. V gave up 0 bases and J gave up 4 bases; unmatched junction bases: 2. Germline CDR1 SGHVS, CDR2 FNYEAQ. The CDR3 covers 16 residues. CDR3 protein: CASSLATSGLTGELFF. The DNA for the CDR3 is TGTGCCAGCAGCTTAGCGACTAGCGGGCTCACCGGGGAGCTGTTTTTT.